This T cell receptor beta chain is from a study of cytomegalovirus exposure and HLA in healthy donors. 60 Vbeta and 13 Jbeta primers were used in PCR. TCRdb keeps only in-frame clones here, not all; method: immunoSEQ multiplex PCR. This sample has about 65,000 clones, with roughly 78% found just once. This CDR3 comprises 12 residues. The V and J ends lost 3 bases and 2 bases respectively, with 6 bases between them. Germline V gene sequence: CDR1 SGHTS, CDR2 YDEGEE. On this clone: No antigen is known for it.

Study findings and constraints: A later analysis found common viral pathogens apparently linked to several of the most significant clusters. Being indistinguishable, some V segments were excluded, TRBV6-2 and TRBV6-3 among them.

The sequence was collected from a woman younger than 45 in good health and CMV-seronegative. This sequence joins TRBV5-8 and TRBJ2-7; D is unresolved. The specimen sequenced was PBMCs. CDR3 sequence reads: CASSSQTYEQYF. CDR3 sequence (DNA): TGTGCCAGCAGCTCGCAGACCTACGAGCAGTACTTC. The full variable domain, rest sourced from reference TRBV5-8 and TRBJ2-7, is EAGVTQSPTHLIKTRGQQATLRCSPISGHTSVYWYQQALGLGLQFLLWYDEGEERNRGNFPPRFSGRQFPNYSSELNVNALELEDSALYLCASSSQTYEQYFGPGTRLTVT.